This TCR beta chain was identified in a study of human T cells and chemical hapten exposure. Time point of the sample: patch test 1, 2 weeks after DPC sensitization. Regarding treatment: therapeutic diphenylcyclopropenone sensitization with weekly scalp DPC. Germline V CDR1 and CDR2: SEHNR, FQNEAQ (reference sequence). The CDR3 sequence is 13 residues long. V was clipped by 1 base and J by 6 bases, with 9 bases between them. Study-wide points: Expanded TCR sets contained significantly more large CDR3 similarity clusters than controls.

Remarks on this clonotype: Its antigen is not known.

TCRdb reprocessed the RACE reads with MiXCR, giving one entry per CDR3 protein. This table has 180,000 or so distinct CDR3 sequences, approximately 14% appearing once. The gene calls are TRBV7-9 and TRBJ1-1; a weak D match, TRBD1 (5 bases). Here the sequenced sample was whole blood, taken in connection with sensitization to the hapten diphenylcyclopropenone (DPC). This sequence was found in a woman under 40 with alopecia areata. Some clones in this sample may be carry-over from other donors' samples. CDR3 nucleotides: TGTGCCAGCAGCTTAGGCTGGGGGGCTGAAGCTTTCTTT. It encodes CASSLGWGAEAFF.